Following are 12 T cell receptor beta chains from one sample sequenced in a study of blood T cell repertoires in COVID-19. Libraries were prepared by immunoSEQ multiplex PCR; TCRdb keeps only in-frame clonotypes and omits some of them. The sample lists about 180,000 clones, roughly 81% occurring once. What was sequenced was peripheral blood. Source of these receptors: a woman over 75 with COVID-19, enrolled during active disease.

The chain is built from TRBV19 and TRBJ2-3; D perhaps matches TRBD1 (6 bases). Per the germline V gene, CDR1 is LNHDA and CDR2 is SQIVND (reference sequence). V was pared by 3 bases and J by 4 bases, with 11 bases between. The CDR3 has 14 amino acids. The CDR3: CASSIARGPDTQYF. DNA of the CDR3: TGTGCCAGTAGTATTGCCAGGGGCCCAGATACGCAGTATTTT.

The CDR3 sequence: CASSLASGQGATGELFF. DNA for the CDR3: TGCGCCAGCAGCTTGGCCTCGGGACAGGGGGCCACCGGGGAGCTGTTTTTT. The chain is built from TRBV5-1 and TRBJ2-2; 12 bases fit TRBD1. The CDR3 runs to 17 residues. Germline V CDR1 and CDR2: SGHRS, YFSETQ. The ends lost 0 bases at V and 4 bases at J; junction bases unmatched: 4.

The chain recombines TRBV28 with TRBJ2-1, with 10 bases lining up with TRBD2. The CDR3 is 16 residues long. J lost 6 bases, V lost 5 bases, and 10 bases had no gene match. In germline, CDR1 is MDHEN, CDR2 SYDVKM. CDR3 sequence: CASSPNGSGRANEQFF. CDR3 DNA: TGTGCCAGCAGTCCAAATGGGAGCGGGAGGGCCAATGAGCAGTTCTTC.

In nucleotides, the CDR3 is TGTGCCAGCAGCGTGGGACAGGTAACCTACGAGCAGTACTTC. It specifies CASSVGQVTYEQYF. This chain joins TRBV5-8 and TRBJ2-7; TRBD1 matches 8 bases. The ends lost 4 bases at V and 2 bases at J; junction bases unmatched: 5. The CDR3 sequence is 14 residues long. CDR1 is SGHTS and CDR2 is YDEGEE in the germline V gene.

This clone appeared a few times. The chain carries TRBV30 and TRBJ2-3, with 15 nucleotides matching TRBD2. This CDR3 comprises 20 residues. Looked up from germline, CDR1 is GTSNPN and CDR2 is SVGIG (reference sequence). The J segment lost 1 base and the V segment lost 2 bases, leaving 13 bases of the junction unmatched. The CDR3 sequence: CAWSLPGLAGGRIGTDTQYF. CDR3 nucleotide sequence: TGTGCCTGGAGTCTACCGGGACTAGCGGGGGGCCGGATCGGCACAGATACGCAGTATTTT.

The chain uses TRBV9 and TRBJ1-6; no definite D call. From germline, CDR1 is SGDLS and CDR2 YYNGEE. The CDR3 sequence is 14 residues long. V was clipped by 4 bases and J by 5 bases, with 10 bases between them. CDR3: CASSTGSDNSPLHF. As DNA, the CDR3 is TGTGCCAGCAGCACCGGGAGCGATAATTCACCCCTCCACTTT.

The genes are TRBV5-4 and TRBJ2-7; a weak D match, TRBD1 (5 bases). CDR3 length: 13 residues. Germline CDR1 reads SGHNT; CDR2 reads YYREEE (reference sequence). Between the trimmed V and J ends, which lost 4 bases and 5 bases, there was a span of 13 bases. CDR3 region: CASSPARGNEQYF. The CDR3 DNA reads TGTGCCAGCAGCCCAGCTAGGGGTAACGAGCAGTACTTC.

DNA of the CDR3: TGTGCCAGCAGTTCTACGGACAGACATAATTCACCCCTCCACTTT. Its translation is CASSSTDRHNSPLHF. The chain recombines TRBV25-1 with TRBJ1-6; tentatively, D is TRBD1 (6 bases). The CDR3 runs to 15 residues. Germline V gives CDR1 MGHDK, CDR2 SYGVNS. The ends were cut back, 5 bases at V and 5 bases at J, with 13 bases in the middle.

The chain's CDR3 is CSVEAYTEAFF. CDR3 nucleotide sequence: TGCAGCGTTGAAGCGTACACTGAAGCTTTCTTT. The gene calls are TRBV29-1 and TRBJ1-1, with D hard to call. V lost 1 base and J 3 bases, leaving 3 bases between the germline ends. CDR3 size: 11 residues. The germline gives CDR1 SQVTM, CDR2 ANQGSEA. The complete variable domain, with remaining parts taken from reference TRBV29-1 and TRBJ1-1, reads SAVISQKPSRDICQRGTSLTIQCQVDSQVTMMFWYRQQPGQSLTLIATANQGSEATYESGFVIDKFPISRPNLTFSTLTVSNMSPEDSSIYLCSVEAYTEAFFGQGTRLTVV.

V is TRBV7-2 and J is TRBJ2-2, with D possibly TRBD1 on 5 matching bases. CDR3 length: 15 amino acids. Germline lookup yields CDR1 SGHTA and CDR2 FQGNSA. V dropped 1 base and J dropped 7 bases, with 13 bases sitting between them. The CDR3 sequence: CASSLGRAGHGELFF. In nucleotides, the CDR3 is TGTGCCAGCAGCTTAGGTCGGGCAGGGCACGGGGAGCTGTTTTTT.

The chain uses TRBV6-6 and TRBJ2-7; a weak D match, TRBD2 (7 bases). In germline, CDR1 is MNHNY, CDR2 SVGAGI (reference sequence). V dropped 8 bases and J dropped 3 bases, with 11 bases sitting between them. This CDR3 spans 12 amino acids. For the CDR3, the DNA is TGTGCCAGCGCCGGGGGGCACTACGAGCAGTACTTC. Protein sequence: CASAGGHYEQYF.

V usage is TRBV19 and J usage is TRBJ1-1, with D possibly matching TRBD1 (5 bases). The CDR3 consists of 14 residues. Looked up from germline, CDR1 is LNHDA and CDR2 is SQIVND (reference sequence). With 4 bases removed from V and 4 bases from J, the gap between germline ends came to 13 bases. CDR3 bases: TGTGCCAGTAGTACGCCCGGGGGTGGCACTGAAGCTTTCTTT. Its translation is CASSTPGGGTEAFF.